This TCR beta chain was sequenced for a study of shared clonotypes between healthy human individuals (TCRdb year 2020). Concerning the study at large: A couple of women and three men aged 18 to 49 years were included in the cohort. For each donor, CD4 naive and CD4 memory were each given three plates, CD8 naive was given two plates, and CD8 memory was given one plate. The study deeply sequenced blood TCR repertoires of several healthy adults to estimate repertoire size and the extent of clonotype sharing between individuals. To increase sequencing depth and limit assay-specific biases, different laboratories used diverse techniques to prepare libraries and sequence TCR repertoires. Between about 0.8 and 9.5 billion PBMCs per donor were obtained by leukapheresis. Summary of the overall study and its limitations: Compared with non-shared clonotypes, clonotypes shared by all four sorted-subset donors had higher generation probabilities. Roughly 5% of naive CD4, 3.5% of naive CD8, approximately 2.2% of memory CD4, and roughly 0.4% of memory CD8 clonotypes were shared across a few donors. Pairwise subsampling indicated that sequencing depth was expected to affect the degree of clonotype sharing among donors. Sampling was restricted to blood, and TCR repertoires in tissues likely differ from the TCR repertoires found in blood. Estimated clonotype richness was generally larger for naive than for memory subsets. Because the study included only a small number of donors, the genetic and exposure-history diversity represented was limited. Even with the large sequencing depth, rarefaction of the sorted-subset datasets indicated that sequencing was incomplete.

CDR1 and CDR2, per the germline V gene (reference sequence), are SEHNR and FQNEAQ. The cysteine opens and the phenylalanine closes a CDR3 of 14 amino acids. Here the CDR3 DNA is all that survives: 42 bases in frame from base 1. V is shortened by 5 bases, J by 5 bases, and the region joining them spans 15 bases. CD8 naive samples consisted of CD45RO-negative cells that were positively selected for CCR7, yielding a CD45RA+CCR7+ population without TemRA cells. Healthy HIV-negative adults with no recently reported acute infections or vaccinations were included as donors. Only Caucasian adults living in Nashville, Tennessee, USA were represented among the donors. Blood was obtained by leukapheresis, after which PBMCs were separated by Ficoll-Histopaque density gradient centrifugation and cryopreserved in liquid nitrogen vapor phase. Purity and quantity of every magnetically sorted T cell population were checked by analytical flow cytometry. From each sorted fraction, genomic DNA was isolated and quantified by UV absorbance on a Nanodrop 2000c.

On this clone itself: This clone's antigen is unknown. Within one base of it there is no much larger clone, and no base qualities were kept.

Using the deep immunoSEQ assay, TCR CDR3 regions were amplified from genomic DNA by multiplex PCR. For each cell subset, the extracted genomic DNA was distributed evenly across all wells of several immunoSEQ 96-well plates, and each plate served as one replicate. For sorted subsets, approximately 200 ng of genomic DNA, equivalent to 25,000 to 30,000 T cell genomes, went into each replicate PCR. Purified libraries were quantified with a Qubit 3.0 fluorometer, sized on a Bioanalyzer 2100, and re-quantified with the KAPA Library Quantification kit. A separate single-read 150-cycle Illumina NextSeq 550 flow cell was used to sequence each immunoSEQ 96-well plate. Concerning the study's data processing: Because the immunoSEQ output included only junctional sequences and no quality scores, the filtering could not be the same as the filtering used for full-length reads. To assign V/J genes and CDR3, sequences were annotated using PyIR, a Python wrapper for IgBLAST v1.9, with IMGT germline references. Reads were filtered out if the reads had weak V/J assignments (E-value above 1e-6), no CDR3, stop codons, out-of-frame junctions, or ambiguous translated residues. V3J clonotypes were defined as sequences sharing an identical inferred V gene, J gene, and CDR3 amino acid sequence. Percentage overlap between repertoires was calculated by dividing the number of shared unique clonotypes by the size of the smaller repertoire. Three approaches were used to assess repertoire richness: RTK rarefaction, the Chao1 estimator, and Recon v2.1 estimates of unobserved clonotypes. Generation probabilities for all TCRbeta clonotypes obtained by the gDNA method from a handful of donors were computed using OLGA. TCRdb retrieved this table from immuneACCESS and kept in-frame rearrangements only. Not all clones are present; in checked studies, unresolved V genes account for under half, and no reason is known for the remainder. The DNA gave D and trimming, while V, J and clone size come from that table. The sample table lists about 820,000 clones, 80% to 95% of them with a count of one. The top ten hold 24% of the sample.

Sequenced: naive CD8+ T cells sorted from blood. What this sample's cell subset or site label stands for: CD45RA+CCR7+. The chain joins TRBV7-9 to TRBJ1-1; TRBD1 is perhaps the D gene, given 6 matching bases. The origin of this receptor is a man younger than 40 in good health. The bases are TGTGCCAGCAGCCAAGAAGGGGGGCGGACTGAAGCTTTCTTT. Its translation reads: CASSQEGGRTEAFF.